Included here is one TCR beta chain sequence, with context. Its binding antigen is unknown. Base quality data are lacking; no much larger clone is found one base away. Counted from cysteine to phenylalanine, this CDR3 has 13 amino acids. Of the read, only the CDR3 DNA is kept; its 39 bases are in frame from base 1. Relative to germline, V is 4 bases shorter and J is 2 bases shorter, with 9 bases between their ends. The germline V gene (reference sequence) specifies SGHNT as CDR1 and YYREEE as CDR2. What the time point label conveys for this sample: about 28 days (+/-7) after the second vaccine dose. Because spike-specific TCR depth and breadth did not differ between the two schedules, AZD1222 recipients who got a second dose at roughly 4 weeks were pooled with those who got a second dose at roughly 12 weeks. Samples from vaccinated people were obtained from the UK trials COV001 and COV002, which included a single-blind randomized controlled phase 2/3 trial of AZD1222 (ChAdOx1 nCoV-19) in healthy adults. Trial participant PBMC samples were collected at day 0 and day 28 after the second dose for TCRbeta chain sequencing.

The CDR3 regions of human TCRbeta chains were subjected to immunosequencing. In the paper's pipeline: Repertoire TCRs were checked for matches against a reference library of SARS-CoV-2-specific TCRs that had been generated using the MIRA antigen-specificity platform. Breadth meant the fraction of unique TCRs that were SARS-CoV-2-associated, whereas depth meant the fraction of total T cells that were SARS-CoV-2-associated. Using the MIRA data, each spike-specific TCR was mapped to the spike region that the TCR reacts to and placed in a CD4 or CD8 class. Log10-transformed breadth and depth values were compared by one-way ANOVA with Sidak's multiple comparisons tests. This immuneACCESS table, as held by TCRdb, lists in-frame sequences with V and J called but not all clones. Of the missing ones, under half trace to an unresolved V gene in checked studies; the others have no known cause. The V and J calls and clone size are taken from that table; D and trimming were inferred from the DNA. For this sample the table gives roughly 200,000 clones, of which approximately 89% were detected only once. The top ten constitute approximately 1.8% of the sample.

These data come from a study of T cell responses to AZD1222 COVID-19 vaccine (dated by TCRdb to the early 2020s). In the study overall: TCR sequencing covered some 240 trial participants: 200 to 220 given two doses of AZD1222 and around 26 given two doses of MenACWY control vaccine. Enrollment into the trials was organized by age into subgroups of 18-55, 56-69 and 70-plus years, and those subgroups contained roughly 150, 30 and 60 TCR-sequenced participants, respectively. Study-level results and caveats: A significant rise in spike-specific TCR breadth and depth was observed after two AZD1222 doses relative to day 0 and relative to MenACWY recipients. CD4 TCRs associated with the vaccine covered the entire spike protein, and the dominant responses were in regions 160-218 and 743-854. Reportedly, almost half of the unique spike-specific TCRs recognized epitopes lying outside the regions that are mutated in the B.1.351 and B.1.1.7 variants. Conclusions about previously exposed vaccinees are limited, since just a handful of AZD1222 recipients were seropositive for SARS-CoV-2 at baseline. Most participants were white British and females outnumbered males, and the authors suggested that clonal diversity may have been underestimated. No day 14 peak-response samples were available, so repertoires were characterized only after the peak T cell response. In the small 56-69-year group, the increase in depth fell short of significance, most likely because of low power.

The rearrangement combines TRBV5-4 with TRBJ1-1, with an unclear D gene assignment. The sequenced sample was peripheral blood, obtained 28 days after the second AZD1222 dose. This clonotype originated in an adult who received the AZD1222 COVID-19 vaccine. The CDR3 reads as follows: CASSARTNTEAFF. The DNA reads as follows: TGTGCCAGCAGCGCCAGGACTAACACTGAAGCTTTCTTT.